The 18 T cell receptor beta chains reported below all come from one sample, sequenced in a study of cytomegalovirus exposure and HLA in healthy donors. Primers included in the PCR were 60 Vbeta and 13 Jbeta primers. The table came from immunoSEQ multiplex PCR; TCRdb's copy has only in-frame clones and leaves some out. The sample has 250,000 to 350,000 clones; roughly 88% are singletons. The sequenced material came from PBMCs. Source of these receptors: a man aged 35 to 55 in good health and CMV-seropositive.

This clone was picked up a small number of times. V is TRBV10-2 and J is TRBJ2-7, with D maybe TRBD1 (5 bases). With 0 bases removed from V and 5 bases from J, the gap between germline ends came to 8 bases. The CDR3 spans 13 residues. Looked up from germline, CDR1 is WSHSY and CDR2 is SAAADI. The CDR3 DNA reads as TGCGCCAGCAGTGAGTCGTGGGGCCACGAGCAGTACTTC. It yields the protein CASSESWGHEQYF.

The chain recombines TRBV28 with TRBJ1-5, with D possibly TRBD1 on 6 matching bases. Trimming removed 3 bases at V and 4 bases at J, with 13 bases between. Germline loops: CDR1 MDHEN, CDR2 SYDVKM. The CDR3 extends over 15 amino acids. The CDR3 DNA reads TGTGCCAGCAGTTTGGGCAGGGGCGGTAATCAGCCCCAGCATTTT. Translated: CASSLGRGGNQPQHF.

This chain uses TRBV11-2 with TRBJ1-1; tentatively, D is TRBD1 (5 bases). Per germline, CDR1 SGHAT and CDR2 FQNNGV. The CDR3 is 14 amino acids. With 1 base removed from V and 7 bases from J, the gap between germline ends came to 13 bases. CDR3 protein: CASSLASVGGEAFF. The CDR3 nucleotides read TGTGCCAGCAGCTTAGCCTCCGTCGGGGGTGAAGCTTTCTTT.

The V and J genes are TRBV11-2 and TRBJ2-2; D is perhaps TRBD1 (6 bases). CDR1 is SGHAT, CDR2 FQNNGV, per germline. The length of the CDR3 is 16 residues. Trimming shortened V by 7 bases and J by 0 bases, and 15 bases separated the two germline ends. CDR3 in DNA: TGTGCCAGCAAAAGACCAGGGGTCACGAACACCGGGGAGCTGTTTTTT. This translates into CASKRPGVTNTGELFF. Full variable domain (remainder filled in from reference TRBV11-2 and TRBJ2-2): EAGVAQSPRYKIIEKRQSVAFWCNPISGHATLYWYQQILGQGPKLLIQFQNNGVVDDSQLPKDRFSAERLKGVDSTLKIQPAKLEDSAVYLCASKRPGVTNTGELFFGEGSRLTVL.

The V and J genes are TRBV27 and TRBJ2-1; 7 bases map to TRBD2. Trimming cost V 10 bases and J 2 bases; bases outside gene matches: 5. Germline CDR1 is MNHEY and CDR2 is SMNVEV (reference sequence). There are 13 residues in the CDR3. The CDR3 spells CATRGGAYNEQFF. The CDR3 bases are TGTGCCACCCGGGGAGGGGCCTACAATGAGCAGTTCTTC.

The chain combines TRBV14 with TRBJ2-3, with 7 positions matching TRBD2. CDR3 size: 16 residues. Germline-derived CDR1 and CDR2 are SGHDN and FVKESK. After removal of 0 bases from V and 0 bases from J, the junction contained 3 bases not matched to a gene. The DNA of the CDR3 is TGTGCCAGCAGCCAAGATCGGGAGGCGAGCACAGATACGCAGTATTTT. Residues: CASSQDREASTDTQYF. The full variable domain, in which reference TRBV14 and TRBJ2-3 provide the parts outside the CDR3, is EAGVTQFPSHSVIEKGQTVTLRCDPISGHDNLYWYRRVMGKEIKFLLHFVKESKQDESGMPNNRFLAERTGGTYSTLKVQPAELEDSGVYFCASSQDREASTDTQYFGPGTRLTVL.

This chain joins TRBV21-1 and TRBJ1-3; the table gives TRBD1 as D, unverified against the DNA. TRBV21-1 is deemed a pseudogene. The CDR3 sequence is 14 residues long. This CDR3 reads CASSRSGTGGTIYF. For the CDR3, the DNA is TGTGCCAGCAGCAGGTCCGGGACAGGGGGCACCATATATTTT.

The chain uses TRBV5-4 and TRBJ2-3; D gene ambiguous. Germline V gives CDR1 SGHNT, CDR2 YYREEE (reference sequence). The CDR3 totals 14 residues. Trimming stripped 9 bases from V and 2 bases from J, with 16 bases between. Here the CDR3 DNA reads TGTGCCACCCACCTCCTACCATCCACAGATACGCAGTATTTT. Residues: CATHLLPSTDTQYF.

This clone was recorded only once. The V gene is TRBV5-4, the J gene TRBJ2-5; a weak D match, TRBD2 (6 bases). This CDR3 spans 15 amino acids. Trimming removed 1 base at V and 0 bases at J, with 10 bases between. The germline CDR1 and CDR2 sequences are SGHNT and YYREEE (reference sequence). The CDR3 loop reads CASSLIGGHQETQYF. CDR3 DNA sequence: TGTGCCAGCAGCTTGATCGGGGGTCACCAAGAGACCCAGTACTTC.

The CDR3 bases are TGTGCCAGACAGGGGGCGGATGAAGCTTTCTTT. Its protein is CARQGADEAFF. The chain couples TRBV6-4 to TRBJ1-1, with 9 positions matching TRBD1. The germline CDR1 and CDR2 sequences are MRHNA and SNTAGT. This CDR3 spans 11 amino acids. The trim removed 9 bases at V and 7 bases at J, leaving 3 bases unmatched.

The chain has TRBV9 and TRBJ2-7; no clear D gene. CDR3 length: 14 residues. Germline V gene sequence: CDR1 SGDLS, CDR2 YYNGEE. Trimming cost V 0 bases and J 2 bases, with 9 bases left between them. CDR3 protein: CASSVGHGTYEQYF. The CDR3 DNA is TGTGCCAGCAGCGTAGGACACGGAACCTACGAGCAGTACTTC. Together with reference TRBV9 and TRBJ2-7, the CDR3 gives the full variable domain: DSGVTQTPKHLITATGQRVTLRCSPRSGDLSVYWYQQSLDQGLQFLIQYYNGEERAKGNILERFSAQQFPDLHSELNLSSLELGDSALYFCASSVGHGTYEQYFGPGTRLTVT.

This rearrangement joins TRBV28 to TRBJ2-7; TRBD2 might be the D (6 bases). There are 15 residues in the CDR3. Germline V gives CDR1 MDHEN, CDR2 SYDVKM. Trimming took 7 bases from V and 3 from J, leaving 19 bases between them. CDR3 DNA: TGTGCCAGCATTAGCGGAGGAGTTGAGATCTACGAGCAGTACTTC. Residues: CASISGGVEIYEQYF.

The CDR3 DNA reads as TGCGCCAGCAGCCCTGGCGTTGGCGGGTCCTCGTACAATGAGCAGTTCTTC. Amino acid sequence: CASSPGVGGSSYNEQFF. This sequence joins TRBV4-1 and TRBJ2-1, with D maybe TRBD2 (5 bases). Germline CDR1 and CDR2: MGHRA and YSYEKL. Trimming left V 4 bases short and J 4 bases short, with 20 bases between. This CDR3 is 17 amino acids long.

As to this clone: In the same sample, other DNA sequences code for this CDR3. The chain combines TRBV28 with TRBJ2-7; TRBD2 aligns across 9 bases. The junction had 2 bases not matched to a gene; V was cut back by 1 base and J by 1 base. There are 15 residues in the CDR3. The germline CDR1 and CDR2 sequences are MDHEN and SYDVKM. The CDR3 sequence: CASSLYAGGSYEQYF. CDR3 DNA sequence: TGTGCCAGCAGTTTATACGCGGGAGGGTCCTACGAGCAGTACTTC.

This clone turned up a few times. CDR3 region: CASSLGTAANYGYTF. CDR3 DNA sequence: TGCGCCAGCAGCCTTGGGACAGCAGCTAACTATGGCTACACCTTC. J is TRBJ1-2 and V is TRBV5-1; 7 bases line up with TRBD1. The V and J ends lost 4 bases and 0 bases, in that order; junction bases with no gene match: 6. Germline lookup yields CDR1 SGHRS and CDR2 YFSETQ. This CDR3 is built from 15 residues.

V is TRBV2 and J is TRBJ1-1; 9 nucleotides match TRBD1. J lost 4 bases, V lost 7 bases, and 10 bases had no gene match. The CDR3 runs to 15 residues. Germline CDR1 SNHLY, CDR2 FYNNEI. CDR3 nucleotides: TGTGCCAGCACCACGGACAGGGGAGGGTTCACTGAAGCTTTCTTT. Translated, it gives CASTTDRGGFTEAFF.

The rearrangement uses TRBV6-1 and TRBJ2-1; tentative D call: TRBD1 (5 bases). Looked up from germline, CDR1 is MNHNS and CDR2 is SASEGT. Trimming shortened V by 3 bases and J by 6 bases, and 15 bases separated the two germline ends. The CDR3 contains 15 residues. As DNA, the CDR3 is TGTGCCAGCAGTGATACAGGCAATGCCTTCAATGAGCAGTTCTTC. Translated, it gives CASSDTGNAFNEQFF.

The rearrangement joins TRBV5-6 to TRBJ2-3, with 8 bases lining up with TRBD1. CDR1 is SGHDT and CDR2 is YYEEEE in the germline V gene. The CDR3 sequence is 12 residues long. V was clipped by 5 bases and J by 9 bases; unmatched bases: 5. CDR3 nucleotide sequence: TGTGCCAGCAGTCGGACAGGGACCACGCAGTATTTT. It encodes CASSRTGTTQYF. Looking up the rest from reference TRBV5-6 and TRBJ2-3 gives the full variable domain: DAGVTQSPTHLIKTRGQQVTLRCSPKSGHDTVSWYQQALGQGPQFIFQYYEEEERQRGNFPDRFSGHQFPNYSSELNVNALLLGDSALYLCASSRTGTTQYFGPGTRLTVL.